What follows are 31 T cell receptor beta chains derived from one specimen sequenced in a study of blood T cell repertoires in COVID-19. Data came from immunoSEQ multiplex PCR; TCRdb stores just in-frame clones and leaves some out. The sample carries 300,000 to 400,000 clones, about nine tenths recorded once. Material for sequencing was peripheral blood. These receptors came from a woman in her seventies with COVID-19, enrolled during active disease.

This clone was detected only a few times. The rearrangement uses TRBV7-8 and TRBJ2-1; a possible D gene is TRBD2 (5 bases). CDR3 length: 15 amino acids. Trimming shortened V by 3 bases and J by 4 bases, and 13 bases separated the two germline ends. The germline gives CDR1 SGHVS, CDR2 FQNEAQ. CDR3 bases: TGTGCCAGCAGCTTTCAGGCGGGTACTTACAATGAGCAGTTCTTC. It codes for CASSFQAGTYNEQFF.

This chain joins TRBV20-1 and TRBJ1-2, with D unresolved. This CDR3 spans 12 amino acids. Per the germline V gene, CDR1 is DFQATT and CDR2 is SNEGSKA (reference sequence). The germline V and J ends were trimmed by 3 bases and 2 bases, with 7 bases remaining between them. The CDR3 sequence: CSASLENYGYTF. The CDR3 nucleotides read TGCAGTGCTAGTCTGGAGAACTATGGCTACACCTTC.

V gene TRBV28 combines with J gene TRBJ1-2, with 8 bases matching TRBD1. The V segment lost 6 bases and the J segment 0 bases; nucleotides outside the gene matches: 0. The CDR3 is made up of 13 amino acids. CDR1 MDHEN and CDR2 SYDVKM come from the germline V gene. The CDR3 nucleotides read TGTGCCAGCAGACAGGGGGCTAACTATGGCTACACCTTC. It encodes CASRQGANYGYTF.

V is TRBV5-1 and J is TRBJ2-1; 13 positions agree with TRBD2. The CDR3 length is 19 residues. Losses at the gene ends were 2 bases for V and 1 base for J; bases not matched to a gene: 9. CDR1 and CDR2 from the germline V gene are SGHRS and YFSETQ. CDR3 residues: CASSFSPGLAGRSYNEQFF. The CDR3 DNA reads as TGCGCCAGCAGCTTTTCTCCGGGACTAGCGGGGCGGTCCTACAATGAGCAGTTCTTC. Together with reference TRBV5-1 and TRBJ2-1, the CDR3 gives the full variable domain: KAGVTQTPRYLIKTRGQQVTLSCSPISGHRSVSWYQQTPGQGLQFLFEYFSETQRNKGNFPGRFSGRQFSNSRSEMNVSTLELGDSALYLCASSFSPGLAGRSYNEQFFGPGTRLTVL.

This chain connects TRBV7-3 to TRBJ2-4; 7 bases align to TRBD2. Germline-derived CDR1 and CDR2 are SGHTA and FQGTGA. Trimming removed 3 bases from V and 5 bases from J; junction bases left unmatched: 1. The CDR3 covers 13 residues. The CDR3 bases are TGTGCCAGCAGCTTGGCGGGGGAAAACATTCAGTACTTC. It is translated as CASSLAGENIQYF.

This sequence joins TRBV5-1 and TRBJ1-4; D is unclear. V gave up 4 bases and J gave up 7 bases, with 14 bases separating them. Per the germline V gene, CDR1 is SGHRS and CDR2 is YFSETQ. The CDR3 is 14 residues long. CDR3 coding DNA: TGCGCCAGCAGCCCTGAAGGAGTGGGTGAAAAACTGTTTTTT. Its translation is CASSPEGVGEKLFF.

The genes are TRBV5-6 and TRBJ1-2, with 8 bases identical to TRBD1. The CDR3 spans 13 residues. The J segment lost 4 bases and the V segment lost 4 bases, leaving 3 bases of the junction unmatched. CDR1 is SGHDT, CDR2 YYEEEE, per germline. The CDR3 DNA sequence: TGTGCCAGCAGCCCAGGGGGCGGCTATGGCTACACCTTC. Translation gives CASSPGGGYGYTF.

The rearrangement links TRBV12-3 or TRBV12-4 to TRBJ1-1; D remains unclear. V gave up 7 bases and J gave up 1 base, with 7 bases separating them. This CDR3 spans 12 amino acids. The DNA for the CDR3 is TGTGCCAGCAATCGGGGGAACACTGAAGCTTTCTTT. It is translated as CASNRGNTEAFF.

The chain recombines TRBV19 with TRBJ1-4, with 9 nucleotides matching TRBD1. J lost 5 bases, V lost 3 bases, and 1 base had no gene match. The CDR3 spans 14 residues. The germline V gene has CDR1 LNHDA and CDR2 SQIVND (reference sequence). This CDR3 reads CASSIDRGNEKLFF. CDR3 in DNA: TGTGCCAGTAGTATCGACAGGGGGAATGAAAAACTGTTTTTT.

The gene calls are TRBV7-9 and TRBJ1-2, with 12 bases matching TRBD1. The trim removed 5 bases at V and 8 bases at J, leaving 6 bases unmatched. Per the germline V gene, CDR1 is SEHNR and CDR2 is FQNEAQ (reference sequence). The CDR3 loop spans 14 amino acids. CDR3 sequence: CASSRGQGAPGYTF. CDR3 coding DNA: TGTGCCAGCAGCCGGGGACAGGGGGCGCCCGGCTACACCTTC.

The V gene is TRBV28, the J gene TRBJ2-3; TRBD2 might be the D (5 bases). The V and J ends lost 4 bases and 1 base respectively, with 12 bases between them. The CDR3 consists of 15 residues. Germline loops: CDR1 MDHEN, CDR2 SYDVKM. The CDR3 loop reads CASSSGGAGTDTQYF. CDR3 sequence (DNA): TGTGCCAGCAGTTCAGGAGGCGCCGGCACAGATACGCAGTATTTT.

V is TRBV9 and J is TRBJ1-2; weak D call: TRBD1 (5 bases). Germline loops: CDR1 SGDLS, CDR2 YYNGEE. Trimming cost V 7 bases and J 2 bases, with 21 bases left between them. The CDR3 runs to 16 residues. The CDR3 DNA follows: TGTGCCAGCTCCGGGGCAGAGCGGGGGGGAAACTATGGCTACACCTTC. It encodes CASSGAERGGNYGYTF.

A few counts support this clone. As DNA, the CDR3 is TGTGCCAGTAGTCCGGGGTTCAATCAGCCCCAGCATTTT. Translated, it gives CASSPGFNQPQHF. The chain joins TRBV19 to TRBJ1-5; D is uncertain. The CDR3 runs to 13 residues. Germline lookup yields CDR1 LNHDA and CDR2 SQIVND (reference sequence). The germline V and J ends were trimmed by 5 bases and 3 bases, with 8 bases remaining between them.

This chain uses TRBV5-1 with TRBJ2-5, with D maybe TRBD1 (6 bases). Trimming pared 3 bases from V and 0 bases from J, leaving 12 bases between. Germline V gives CDR1 SGHRS, CDR2 YFSETQ. CDR3 length: 15 residues. DNA of the CDR3: TGCGCCAGCAGCTCCGGGACACCGTACCAAGAGACCCAGTACTTC. Its protein product is CASSSGTPYQETQYF.

The chain links TRBV9 to TRBJ1-5; TRBD1 matches at 7 bases. The germline gives CDR1 SGDLS, CDR2 YYNGEE. The CDR3 totals 14 residues. Trimming removed 4 bases from V and 4 bases from J; junction bases left unmatched: 5. The DNA of the CDR3 is TGTGCCAGCAGCATATCAGGGGGTAATCAGCCCCAGCATTTT. Its translation: CASSISGGNQPQHF.

The J gene is TRBJ2-2, the V gene TRBV10-1; TRBD1 is a possible D gene (5 bases). Per the germline V gene, CDR1 is WNHNN and CDR2 is SYGVQD (reference sequence). The CDR3 is 15 residues long. V gave up 0 bases and J gave up 7 bases, with 12 bases separating them. Here the CDR3 DNA reads TGCGCCAGCAGTGAGTCGGGGCCTCCCCGCGGGGAGCTGTTTTTT. It yields the protein CASSESGPPRGELFF.

This chain connects TRBV6-6 to TRBJ1-1; D unclear. Germline CDR1 reads MNHNY; CDR2 reads SVGAGI (reference sequence). The CDR3 runs 13 residues. V lost 7 bases and J 3 bases, leaving 12 bases between the germline ends. The CDR3 region has the DNA TGTGCCAGCACTATTATGGCGGACACTGAAGCTTTCTTT. Residues: CASTIMADTEAFF.

The V and J genes are TRBV5-8 and TRBJ1-2; 7 positions match TRBD1. The V gene end was trimmed by 4 bases and the J gene end by 4 bases; junction bases not matched to a gene: 10. This CDR3 spans 15 amino acids. Germline CDR1 and CDR2: SGHTS and YDEGEE. CDR3 DNA sequence: TGTGCCAGCAGCCGCCCCGGGACAGCTGTCTATGGCTACACCTTC. Its protein is CASSRPGTAVYGYTF.

The rearrangement uses TRBV6-4 and TRBJ2-1, with D possibly matching TRBD2 (7 bases). The length of the CDR3 is 17 residues. Trimming took off 2 bases at V and 0 bases at J, with 14 bases between the two ends. The germline V gene encodes CDR1 MRHNA and CDR2 SNTAGT. The CDR3 nucleotides are TGTGCCAGCAGTGACCGGGGGGCCCAAGGCTCCTACAATGAGCAGTTCTTC. Its translation: CASSDRGAQGSYNEQFF.

This chain uses TRBV27 with TRBJ2-7; a possible D gene is TRBD2 (6 bases). From germline, CDR1 is MNHEY and CDR2 SMNVEV (reference sequence). The CDR3 totals 14 residues. V was shortened by 5 bases and J by 2 bases, with 13 bases between the two germline ends. The CDR3 reads CASSAGGLTYEQYF. CDR3 coding DNA: TGTGCCAGCAGTGCTGGGGGACTTACCTACGAGCAGTACTTC.

The chain links TRBV11-2 to TRBJ1-1, with TRBD1 as a possible D gene (6 bases). Germline CDR1 SGHAT, CDR2 FQNNGV. There are 15 residues in the CDR3. V gave up 5 bases and J gave up 6 bases, with 19 bases separating them. The CDR3 is CASSHISGQLAEAFF. The CDR3 nucleotides are TGTGCCAGCAGCCATATTTCCGGACAGTTAGCTGAAGCTTTCTTT.

The V call is TRBV19, the J call TRBJ2-6, with 8 bases lining up with TRBD1. This CDR3 comprises 19 residues. V lost 1 base and J lost 3; bases outside the gene matches: 11. The germline gives CDR1 LNHDA, CDR2 SQIVND (reference sequence). The CDR3, as DNA: TGTGCCAGTAGTATAGTGGCAGGGGGCTCCTATGGTGGGGCCAACGTCCTGACTTTC. The encoded protein is CASSIVAGGSYGGANVLTF.

This clone appeared a single time. The chain couples TRBV4-3 to TRBJ1-2; TRBD1 is a possible D gene (5 bases). The CDR3 runs 15 residues. The V end lost 4 bases, the J end lost 5 bases, and 17 bases lay between the germline ends. CDR1 is LGHNA and CDR2 is YSLEER in the germline V gene. The CDR3 DNA follows: TGCGCCAGCAGCCCATCTGAAAGGACAAGGTATGGCTACACCTTC. Its translation is CASSPSERTRYGYTF.

This rearrangement joins TRBV5-4 to TRBJ1-2, with TRBD1 matching 8 bases. After removal of 5 bases from V and 7 bases from J, the junction contained 10 bases not matched to a gene. Looked up from germline, CDR1 is SGHNT and CDR2 is YYREEE (reference sequence). The CDR3 is made up of 14 amino acids. Here the CDR3 DNA reads TGTGCCAGCAGTGAGACAGGGGCGTTTGGTGGCTACACCTTC. Its protein product is CASSETGAFGGYTF.

The chain couples TRBV30 to TRBJ1-6; D unclear. Germline V gene data show CDR1 as GTSNPN and CDR2 as SVGIG (reference sequence). The CDR3 consists of 13 residues. CDR3: CAVGSSYNSPLHF. CDR3 nucleotide sequence: TGTGCGGTAGGGAGCTCCTATAATTCACCCCTCCACTTT. Based on the CDR3 plus reference TRBV30 and TRBJ1-6, the full variable domain is SQTIHQWPATLVQPVGSPLSLECTVEGTSNPNLYWYRQAAGRGLQLLFYSVGIGQISSEVPQNLSASRPQDRQFILSSKKLLLSDSGFYLCAVGSSYNSPLHFGNGTRLTVT.

The chain joins TRBV5-6 to TRBJ2-5, with D possibly TRBD2 on 5 matching bases. The CDR3 is 14 residues long. Germline values: CDR1 SGHDT, CDR2 YYEEEE. V lost 2 bases, J lost 5 bases, and 13 bases lay in between. The CDR3 region is CASSLDGVGETQYF. The DNA of the CDR3 is TGTGCCAGCAGCTTAGACGGGGTAGGGGAGACCCAGTACTTC.

The chain links TRBV24-1 to TRBJ2-2; D possibly corresponds to TRBD1 (6 bases). Trimming shortened V by 7 bases and J by 2 bases, and 10 bases separated the two germline ends. This CDR3 comprises 14 residues. Looked up from germline, CDR1 is KGHDR and CDR2 is SFDVKD. CDR3 in DNA: TGTGCCACCAGCCCGGGACACAACACCGGGGAGCTGTTTTTT. This gives the protein CATSPGHNTGELFF.

The chain is built from TRBV6-4 and TRBJ2-7; TRBD2 matches at 8 bases. This CDR3 is built from 16 residues. Germline values: CDR1 MRHNA, CDR2 SNTAGT. The trim removed 8 bases at V and 1 base at J, leaving 13 bases unmatched. The DNA of the CDR3 is TGTGCCAGCCTAAAAGGCCCGGGGGGGCATTCCTACGAGCAGTACTTC. This gives the protein CASLKGPGGHSYEQYF.

This chain connects TRBV10-3 to TRBJ1-2, with TRBD1 identical over 8 bases. This CDR3 region has 15 residues. The germline CDR1 and CDR2 sequences are ENHRY and SYGVKD. V trimming: 6 bases; J trimming: 5 bases; junction bases outside the gene matches: 11. The chain's CDR3 is CAIRLTGDETYGYTF. DNA of the CDR3: TGTGCCATCAGATTGACAGGGGATGAAACTTATGGCTACACCTTC.

This chain uses TRBV24-1 with TRBJ2-1; TRBD1 matches 7 bases. V lost 4 bases, J lost 3 bases, and 8 bases stayed unmatched. The germline V gene encodes CDR1 KGHDR and CDR2 SFDVKD. This CDR3 region has 16 residues. CDR3 nucleotides: TGTGCCACCAGTGACCCTACAGGGGTGGGCTACAATGAGCAGTTCTTC. It specifies CATSDPTGVGYNEQFF.

The chain has TRBV6-6 and TRBJ2-5; D gene unclear. V was cut by 2 bases and J by 2 bases, with 9 bases left in between. Germline-derived CDR1 and CDR2 are MNHNY and SVGAGI (reference sequence). The CDR3 extends over 14 amino acids. The CDR3 bases are TGTGCCAGCAGTTACGAGACATTACAAGAGACCCAGTACTTC. Residues: CASSYETLQETQYF.